A single sample is the source of the 27 T cell receptor beta chains below, sequenced in a study of persistence of HIV-infected CD4 T cells. No cognate antigen is known for these TCRs. Cells were stimulated with CMV-infected fibroblast lysates at roughly 10 ug/mL. Memory cells lacking CD40L and CD69 with high CD45RO were sorted. Sequencing used immunoSEQ version 4 in survey mode. Assay: immunoSEQ multiplex PCR; the TCRdb copy retains only in-frame clones and omits some. The table includes 25,000 to 35,000 clones, approximately 78% detected once. Sequencing was performed on CD4+ T cells sorted from PBMCs after approximately 18-hour stimulation, taken from a patient who received antiretroviral therapy. The receptors derive from an adult man with HIV who was CMV-seropositive.

The chain recombines TRBV29-1 with TRBJ2-7; 8 bases are shared with TRBD1. V lost 6 bases and J lost 5; bases outside the gene matches: 12. Germline assignment: CDR1 SQVTM and CDR2 ANQGSEA. This CDR3 has 14 residues. Written as DNA, the CDR3 is TGCAGCGTCTTCACCCCAGACAGGGGAAACGAGCAGTACTTC. This codes for CSVFTPDRGNEQYF.

The chain is built from TRBV2 and TRBJ2-2; D not certain. This CDR3 is 12 amino acids long. Germline assignment: CDR1 SNHLY and CDR2 FYNNEI. Trimming shortened V by 6 bases and J by 3 bases, and 5 bases separated the two germline ends. CDR3 sequence (DNA): TGTGCCAGCAGCGTGGACACCGGGGAGCTGTTTTTT. It codes for CASSVDTGELFF.

The V gene is TRBV7-8, the J gene TRBJ1-6; D is ambiguous. In germline, CDR1 is SGHVS, CDR2 FQNEAQ. The CDR3 runs to 15 residues. V lost 3 bases to trimming and J lost 0 bases, with 6 bases between them. The CDR3 protein is CASSFGSSYNSPLHF. DNA for the CDR3: TGTGCCAGCAGCTTTGGGAGCTCCTATAATTCACCCCTCCACTTT.

Written as DNA, the CDR3 is TGTGCCAGCAGCGTAGCGTCAGTTTTTGGAGAGACCCAGTACTTC. Residues: CASSVASVFGETQYF. The chain has TRBV9 and TRBJ2-5; D is uncertain. Germline lookup yields CDR1 SGDLS and CDR2 YYNGEE. Deletions cut 0 bases from V and 4 bases from J, with 13 bases between. This CDR3 is 15 amino acids long.

The chain employs TRBV21-1 and TRBJ2-7. TRBV21-1 is a pseudogene segment. The CDR3 length is 16 residues. DNA for the CDR3: TGTGCCAGCAGCAAAGAAGGGACGACTGTCCCCTACGAGCAGTACTTC. Translated: CASSKEGTTVPYEQYF.

The CDR3 nucleotides are TGTGCCAGCAGTGACCCGACAGGGGGCTACGAGCAGTACTTC. It encodes CASSDPTGGYEQYF. This chain connects TRBV25-1 to TRBJ2-7; 9 bases line up with TRBD1. The CDR3 covers 14 residues. With V trimmed by 3 bases and J by 3 bases, 3 bases remained unmatched. Germline V CDR1 and CDR2: MGHDK, SYGVNS.

The chain couples TRBV7-9 to TRBJ1-2; maybe TRBD1 (5 bases). Germline V gene lookup returns CDR1 SEHNR and CDR2 FQNEAQ (reference sequence). The V and J ends lost 0 bases and 1 base respectively, with 12 bases between them. The CDR3 contains 16 residues. The CDR3 loop reads CASSLATTEDNYGYTF. Here the CDR3 DNA reads TGTGCCAGCAGCTTAGCAACGACAGAGGATAACTATGGCTACACCTTC.

A single count supports this clone. V usage is TRBV28 and J usage is TRBJ2-7, with D hard to call. CDR3 size: 15 residues. V shed 5 bases and J shed 2 bases, with 16 bases lying between them. Germline CDR1 is MDHEN and CDR2 is SYDVKM. Written as DNA, the CDR3 is TGTGCCAGCAGTGTTTCGCAGGTGGACGCCTACGAGCAGTACTTC. It encodes CASSVSQVDAYEQYF.

This chain links TRBV6-5 with TRBJ2-1, with 13 bases aligning to TRBD2. Trimming at V came to 7 bases and at J to 5 bases, leaving 5 bases not matched to a gene. The germline V gene encodes CDR1 MNHEY and CDR2 SVGAGI. The length of the CDR3 is 15 residues. CDR3: CASTELAGGNNEQFF. The CDR3 DNA sequence: TGTGCCAGCACCGAACTAGCGGGGGGGAACAATGAGCAGTTCTTC.

V and J are TRBV9 and TRBJ1-5, with D tentatively TRBD1 (6 bases). The germline gives CDR1 SGDLS, CDR2 YYNGEE. The CDR3 has 14 amino acids. V was trimmed by 4 bases and J by 2 bases, leaving 10 bases between them. The CDR3 region has the DNA TGTGCCAGCAGCACAGGGAACGGCAATCAGCCCCAGCATTTT. Protein: CASSTGNGNQPQHF.

In DNA, the CDR3 is TGTGCCAGCAGCGTAGCCGGAGAAACCTACAATGAGCAGTTCTTC. It encodes CASSVAGETYNEQFF. The chain joins TRBV9 to TRBJ2-1; D gene ambiguous. Trimming pared 0 bases from V and 2 bases from J, leaving 9 bases between. This CDR3 contains 15 residues. Germline values: CDR1 SGDLS, CDR2 YYNGEE.

This clone was seen more than once but under ten times. V is TRBV27 and J is TRBJ1-2; 7 bases line up with TRBD1. J lost 2 bases, V lost 2 bases, and 11 bases had no gene match. The germline gives CDR1 MNHEY, CDR2 SMNVEV (reference sequence). This CDR3 is 17 amino acids long. The CDR3 nucleotides are TGTGCCAGCAGTTTAAGACAGGGCACGAAGGGGAACTATGGCTACACCTTC. It translates to CASSLRQGTKGNYGYTF.

This clone has just one count. The chain uses TRBV5-1 and TRBJ2-4; D possibly corresponds to TRBD2 (7 bases). Germline values: CDR1 SGHRS, CDR2 YFSETQ. Trimming pared 0 bases from V and 0 bases from J, leaving 13 bases between. This CDR3 has 17 residues. CDR3 sequence (DNA): TGCGCCAGCAGCTTGGAGGGGGGGGCCGGAGCCAAAAACATTCAGTACTTC. Its translation: CASSLEGGAGAKNIQYF.

The genes are TRBV5-1 and TRBJ2-1; TRBD1 or TRBD2 may be the D gene (5 bases each). V lost 3 bases to trimming and J lost 4 bases, with 14 bases between them. CDR3 length: 15 residues. Germline loops: CDR1 SGHRS, CDR2 YFSETQ. This CDR3 reads CASSSAGGGYNEQFF. Written as DNA, the CDR3 is TGCGCCAGCAGCTCGGCGGGTGGGGGTTACAATGAGCAGTTCTTC.

This clone turned up a few times. This chain uses TRBV28 with TRBJ2-7; no firm D call. Trimming stripped 5 bases from V and 3 bases from J, with 8 bases between. Per germline, CDR1 MDHEN and CDR2 SYDVKM. The CDR3 is 12 residues long. CDR3 DNA: TGTGCCAGCAGTCCAAGGATCTACGAGCAGTACTTC. Protein sequence: CASSPRIYEQYF.

This chain connects TRBV28 to TRBJ1-3, with D maybe TRBD1 (5 bases). The CDR3 has 14 residues. CDR1 and CDR2 (germline): MDHEN, SYDVKM. V was shortened by 2 bases and J by 4 bases, with 9 bases between the two germline ends. The CDR3 DNA follows: TGTGCCAGCAGTTTAGAGGGGAGAGGAAACACCATATATTTT. It specifies CASSLEGRGNTIYF.

The chain uses TRBV3-1 (or the pseudogene TRBV3-2) and TRBJ1-2; no clear D gene. Trimming removed 2 bases at V and 14 bases at J, with 15 bases between. Per germline, CDR1 LGHDT and CDR2 YNNKEL (reference sequence). The CDR3 extends over 12 amino acids. The CDR3 bases are TGTGCCAGCAGCCAAAGTAGGAGCCCCGTGACCTTC. Encoded protein: CASSQSRSPVTF.

This chain joins TRBV7-3 and TRBJ2-3; TRBD1 is a possible D gene (6 bases). The germline V gene encodes CDR1 SGHTA and CDR2 FQGTGA. The CDR3 is 14 residues long. V was pared by 5 bases and J by 2 bases, with 11 bases between. The CDR3 spells CASSPRDTTDTQYF. CDR3 nucleotide sequence: TGTGCCAGCAGCCCAAGGGACACCACAGATACGCAGTATTTT.

CDR3 sequence: CASSMGLGGNQPQHF. The CDR3 region has the DNA TGTGCCAGTAGTATGGGACTGGGGGGGAATCAGCCCCAGCATTTT. This rearrangement joins TRBV19 to TRBJ1-5, with TRBD1 as a possible D gene (5 bases). The V and J ends lost 3 bases and 4 bases respectively, with 13 bases between them. The CDR3 loop spans 15 amino acids. Germline values: CDR1 LNHDA, CDR2 SQIVND (reference sequence).

The rearrangement joins TRBV5-1 to TRBJ2-7; a weak D match, TRBD1 (6 bases). The CDR3 extends over 17 amino acids. Deletions cut 0 bases from V and 5 bases from J, with 21 bases between. CDR1 is SGHRS and CDR2 is YFSETQ in the germline V gene. The CDR3 sequence: CASSLAKWTDQMDEQYF. The CDR3 coding sequence is TGCGCCAGCAGCTTGGCGAAATGGACAGACCAGATGGACGAGCAGTACTTC.

The chain combines TRBV12-5 with TRBJ2-2; TRBD1 might be the D (5 bases). In germline, CDR1 is LGHNT, CDR2 FRNRAP. V lost 4 bases and J 7 bases, leaving 16 bases between the germline ends. There are 15 residues in the CDR3. CDR3 in DNA: TGTGCTAGTGGTTCTGCCTCAGGGTGGTTCGGGGAGCTGTTTTTT. The encoded protein is CASGSASGWFGELFF.

There are a few counts of this clone. The CDR3 coding sequence is TGCGCCAGCAGCCAAACAGGGGGCTCCTACGAGCAGTACTTC. It encodes CASSQTGGSYEQYF. This chain joins TRBV5-1 and TRBJ2-7, with TRBD1 matching 8 bases. V lost 4 bases to trimming and J lost 0 bases; unmatched junction nucleotides: 3. The CDR3 covers 14 residues. Germline V gene sequence: CDR1 SGHRS, CDR2 YFSETQ.

The chain joins TRBV5-5 to TRBJ1-2; the D gene is possibly TRBD1 (6 bases). This CDR3 region has 15 residues. V was trimmed by 4 bases and J by 4 bases, leaving 17 bases between them. Germline CDR1 reads SGHKS; CDR2 reads YYEKEE (reference sequence). CDR3 DNA: TGTGCCAGCAGCATCCGACAGGACCTAGGCTATGGCTACACCTTC. Its translation: CASSIRQDLGYGYTF.

A few counts support this clone. The chain employs TRBV28 and TRBJ1-2, with 8 bases fitting TRBD1. The germline V gene encodes CDR1 MDHEN and CDR2 SYDVKM. Unmatched junction bases numbered 12, after V lost 8 bases and J lost 4 bases. The CDR3 has 15 amino acids. The CDR3 DNA reads as TGTGCCAGCCTCAAGGGCAGGGGGCAAGGCTATGGCTACACCTTC. Translated: CASLKGRGQGYGYTF.

This clone occurred once. The chain recombines TRBV28 with TRBJ2-7, with D perhaps matching TRBD1 or TRBD2 (5 bases each). Germline CDR1 MDHEN, CDR2 SYDVKM. CDR3 size: 15 residues. Trimming stripped 5 bases from V and 2 bases from J, with 16 bases between. CDR3 protein: CASSPGTQGTYEQYF. DNA of the CDR3: TGTGCCAGCAGTCCCGGGACCCAAGGCACCTACGAGCAGTACTTC. Filled out from reference TRBV28 and TRBJ2-7, the complete variable domain reads DVKVTQSSRYLVKRTGEKVFLECVQDMDHENMFWYRQDPGLGLRLIYFSYDVKMKEKGDIPEGYSVSREKKERFSLILESASTNQTSMYLCASSPGTQGTYEQYFGPGTRLTVT.

This rearrangement joins TRBV7-9 to TRBJ2-7, with D possibly TRBD1 on 5 matching bases. V was clipped by 1 base and J by 3 bases, with 7 bases between them. The CDR3 has 13 amino acids. CDR1 and CDR2 from the germline V gene are SEHNR and FQNEAQ (reference sequence). In DNA, the CDR3 is TGTGCCAGCAGCTTAGGGGGCCGCTACGAGCAGTACTTC. Translated: CASSLGGRYEQYF.

This chain links TRBV6-5 with TRBJ1-3; no firm D call. CDR1 and CDR2 from the germline V gene are MNHEY and SVGAGI. Trimming shortened V by 8 bases and J by 2 bases, and 10 bases separated the two germline ends. The CDR3 consists of 13 residues. The CDR3 loop reads CASARGTGNTIYF. In DNA, the CDR3 is TGTGCCAGCGCGCGAGGGACTGGAAACACCATATATTTT.